The clone carrying this T cell receptor (beta chain) was seen only a few times. This sample is drawn from a study of blood T cell repertoires in COVID-19. Study-level information: The samples span acute and convalescent COVID-19 from the United States, Italy and Spain.

Generated by immunoSEQ multiplex PCR, the TCRdb table keeps only in-frame clones and is missing some. The data show over 250,000 clones, with about 80% seen just once and 2.5% to 4% held by the top ten. The CDR3 length is 16 residues. The germline V gene encodes CDR1 MNHNY and CDR2 SVGAGI (reference sequence). With 4 bases clipped from V and 5 bases from J, the junction kept 10 bases outside the gene matches. The receptor was isolated from an elderly woman with acute or convalescent COVID-19. This chain connects TRBV6-6 to TRBJ2-1, with 8 positions matching TRBD1. The sample was peripheral blood. CDR3 coding DNA: TGTGCCAGCAGTTTCCAAACAGGGGGTGCGGACAATGAGCAGTTCTTC. The encoded protein is CASSFQTGGADNEQFF.